A selection of T cell receptor beta chains follows, all from one sample in a study of PD-L1 blockade in urothelial cancer. Measured with immunoSEQ multiplex PCR; TCRdb has only the in-frame clones, and not every one. The table has some 75,000 clones, approximately 90% seen once; the top ten hold roughly 0.8%. The sample in question was PBMCs, obtained around atezolizumab (anti-PD-L1) treatment. The receptor set was obtained from an elderly woman with urothelial cancer. Each CDR3 is given with its conserved first and last residue. The D gene is left open where the match is weak. Rows may omit the clone size; those that give it use once, few, many or a size class.

CASSLSEGVETQYF | TGCGCCAGCAGCTTGTCGGAGGGTGTGGAGACCCAGTACTTC | NA | 14 | TRBV5-1 | NA | TRBJ2-5
CASSLVGGGLTTQYF | TGTGCCAGCAGCTTAGTCGGGGGGGGATTAACGACCCAGTACTTC | TRBD2 | 15 | TRBV11-2 | NA | TRBJ2-5
CASSQDPRGEQYF | TGCGCCAGCAGCCAAGATCCGCGGGGCGAGCAGTACTTC | NA | 13 | TRBV4-1 | NA | TRBJ2-7
CATSREPGQVGGYTF | TGTGCCACCAGCAGAGAGCCGGGACAGGTGGGCGGCTACACCTTC | TRBD1 | 15 | TRBV15 | NA | TRBJ1-2
CASSVGGGFEKLFF | TGTGCCAGCAGCGTCGGGGGTGGGTTTGAAAAACTGTTTTTT | NA | 14 | TRBV9 | NA | TRBJ1-4
CASSPLAGGYGYTF | TGTGCCAGCAGCCCACTGGCAGGGGGCTATGGCTACACCTTC | TRBD1 | 14 | TRBV27 | NA | TRBJ1-2
CASSQALPIGETQYF | TGTGCCAGCAGCCAAGCCTTGCCAATCGGGGAGACCCAGTACTTC | NA | 15 | TRBV7-9 | NA | TRBJ2-5
CASGQGNYGYTF | TGTGCCTCCGGACAGGGGAACTATGGCTACACCTTC | TRBD1 | 12 | TRBV30 | NA | TRBJ1-2
CASSDGLAGVDEQFF | TGTGCCAGCAGTGACGGACTAGCGGGAGTGGATGAGCAGTTCTTC | TRBD2 | 15 | TRBV6-1 | few | TRBJ2-1
CASSADRSSYNEQFF | TGTGCCAGCAGCGCCGACAGGAGCTCCTACAATGAGCAGTTCTTC | NA | 15 | TRBV9 | NA | TRBJ2-1
CASSSPGLAFGEQFF | TGTGCCAGCAGCTCACCGGGACTAGCGTTTGGCGAGCAGTTCTTC | TRBD2 | 15 | TRBV13 | NA | TRBJ2-1
CASSSATGARMNTEAFF | TGTGCCAGCAGCTCAGCGACAGGGGCACGAATGAACACTGAAGCTTTCTTT | TRBD1 | 17 | TRBV7-8 | NA | TRBJ1-1
CASSPRAYNEQFF | TGTGCCAGCAGCCCCAGAGCGTACAATGAGCAGTTCTTC | NA | 13 | TRBV21-1 | NA | TRBJ2-1
CASSVVGGMAEAFF | TGTGCCAGCAGCGTAGTGGGGGGAATGGCTGAAGCTTTCTTT | NA | 14 | TRBV9 | NA | TRBJ1-1
CASRPPGQGLYGYTF | TGTGCCAGCAGACCCCCGGGACAGGGACTCTATGGCTACACCTTC | TRBD1 | 15 | TRBV6-1 | few | TRBJ1-2
CASSVGETRANVLTF | TGTGCCAGCAGCGTCGGGGAGACAAGGGCCAACGTCCTGACTTTC | NA | 15 | TRBV7-8 | NA | TRBJ2-6
CASSLRGGGVNEQFF | TGTGCCAGCAGTTTAAGGGGCGGAGGGGTGAATGAGCAGTTCTTC | NA | 15 | TRBV27 | NA | TRBJ2-1
CASKASARSGELFF | TGTGCCAGTAAGGCTAGCGCGAGGTCCGGGGAGCTGTTTTTT | NA | 14 | TRBV19 | NA | TRBJ2-2
CASSLGHSGNTIYF | TGTGCCAGCAGCTTAGGACACTCTGGAAACACCATATATTTT | NA | 14 | TRBV11-2 | NA | TRBJ1-3
CASSTARDREIARKQYF | TGTGCCAGTAGTACCGCCCGGGACAGGGAAATTGCAAGGAAGCAGTACTTC | TRBD1 | 17 | TRBV19 | NA | TRBJ2-7
CASWQGGVGGANVLTF | TGTGCCAGCTGGCAAGGCGGAGTTGGCGGGGCCAACGTCCTGACTTTC | NA | 16 | TRBV5-4 | NA | TRBJ2-6
CASQGQQNTEAFF | TGTGCCAGCCAGGGACAGCAGAACACTGAAGCTTTCTTT | TRBD1 | 13 | TRBV18 | NA | TRBJ1-1
CASSLQGRGRETQYF | TGTGCCAGCAGCTTACAGGGGAGGGGTCGGGAGACCCAGTACTTC | NA | 15 | TRBV7-9 | NA | TRBJ2-5
CASGIAMNTEAFF | TGTGCTAGTGGCATCGCGATGAACACTGAAGCTTTCTTT | NA | 13 | TRBV12-5 | NA | TRBJ1-1
CASSLDGGTDTQYF | TGCGCCAGCAGCTTGGATGGGGGGACAGATACGCAGTATTTT | NA | 14 | TRBV5-1 | once | TRBJ2-3
CASSEQGSNTIYF | TGTGCCAGCAGCGAACAGGGGTCAAACACCATATATTTT | TRBD1 | 13 | TRBV7-3 | NA | TRBJ1-3
CASDRETGELFF | TGTGCCAGCGACAGGGAGACCGGGGAGCTGTTTTTT | TRBD1 | 12 | TRBV28 | NA | TRBJ2-2
CASSPPGQATGELFF | TGTGCCAGTAGCCCCCCGGGACAGGCTACCGGGGAGCTGTTTTTT | TRBD1 | 15 | TRBV19 | NA | TRBJ2-2
CASSLRAGVLDEQFF | TGTGCCAGCAGTTTAAGGGCGGGAGTGTTGGATGAGCAGTTCTTC | TRBD2 | 15 | TRBV28 | once | TRBJ2-1
CASSPGQGALGTEAFF | TGTGCCAGCTCACCGGGACAGGGGGCCTTGGGAACTGAAGCTTTCTTT | TRBD1 | 16 | TRBV18 | NA | TRBJ1-1
CASSRSGFEQYF | TGCGCCAGCAGCCGGAGTGGCTTCGAGCAGTACTTC | NA | 12 | TRBV5-1 | NA | TRBJ2-7
CASSKGQGTSNQPQHF | TGCGCCAGCAGCAAAGGACAGGGCACTAGCAATCAGCCCCAGCATTTT | TRBD1 | 16 | TRBV5-1 | once | TRBJ1-5
CASSLARGSGTDTQYF | TGTGCCAGCAGCTTGGCCAGGGGAAGTGGCACAGATACGCAGTATTTT | NA | 16 | TRBV5-4 | NA | TRBJ2-3
CAINPWGQDHERQGYTF | TGTGCCATCAACCCGTGGGGACAGGACCACGAGAGGCAGGGCTACACCTTC | TRBD1 | 17 | TRBV10-3 | NA | TRBJ1-2
CASSPGTVNTGELFF | TGTGCCAGCAGTCCCGGGACAGTGAACACCGGGGAGCTGTTTTTT | TRBD1 | 15 | TRBV6-1 | NA | TRBJ2-2
CASSSFGLAGAGQFF | TGTGCCAGCAGTTCCTTCGGACTAGCGGGAGCAGGGCAGTTCTTC | TRBD2 | 15 | TRBV27 | NA | TRBJ2-1
CASSPGTGPNQPQHF | TGTGCCAGCAGCCCCGGGACAGGGCCCAATCAGCCCCAGCATTTT | TRBD1 | 15 | TRBV6-4 | NA | TRBJ1-5
CASSAAISGYTF | TGTGCCAGCAGTGCAGCGATAAGTGGCTACACCTTC | NA | 12 | TRBV25-1 | NA | TRBJ1-2
CASTESLAGGPAYEQYF | TGCGCCAGCACTGAGAGCCTAGCGGGAGGGCCCGCCTACGAGCAGTACTTC | TRBD2 | 17 | TRBV10-2 | once | TRBJ2-7
CASSPSGGQGPGELFF | TGCGCCAGCAGCCCCTCGGGGGGACAGGGGCCCGGGGAGCTGTTTTTT | TRBD1 | 16 | TRBV4-1 | NA | TRBJ2-2
CASSEIAGQGFNEQFF | TGTGCCAGCAGTGAAATCGCGGGACAGGGGTTCAATGAGCAGTTCTTC | TRBD1 | 16 | TRBV2 | NA | TRBJ2-1